Listed below are T cell receptor beta chains from one sample, sequenced in a study of identical twins. TCRdb re-called the 5' RACE reads with MiXCR, one entry per CDR3 protein. The table shows some 560,000 distinct CDR3 sequences, with approximately 9.6% occurring only once. The same specimen was also included in a second study, on yellow fever vaccine responses in identical twins.

Input material: PBMCs. Receptors were obtained from a young woman in good health. CDR3s include the opening cysteine and the closing phenylalanine or tryptophan. D genes are given only for firm matches. Not every row has a clone size; where given, it reads once, few, many or a size class.

DNA: TGCGCCAGCAGCAAGCCCGACAGAAGGGACGAAAAACTGTTTTTT
CDR3: CASSKPDRRDEKLFF
J: TRBJ1-4
V: TRBV4-1
length: 15
D: .
size: many

DNA: TGTGCCAGCCGGCAGTCGGGGGAACTTTATGGCTACACCTTC
CDR3: CASRQSGELYGYTF
J: TRBJ1-2
V: TRBV6-1
length: 14
D: .
size: many

DNA: TGCGCCAGCAGCCAAGATATGACTGGGAACTCCTACGAGCAGTACTTC
CDR3: CASSQDMTGNSYEQYF
J: TRBJ2-7
V: TRBV4-3
length: 16
D: .
size: few

DNA: TGTGCCAGCAGCCCGGGACTAGTAGACAATGAGCAGTTCTTC
CDR3: CASSPGLVDNEQFF
J: TRBJ2-1
V: TRBV11-3
length: 14
D: TRBD2
size: many

DNA: TGTGCCAGCAGTTCCTATCGACAGTTGAATCAGCCCCAGCATTTT
CDR3: CASSSYRQLNQPQHF
J: TRBJ1-5
V: TRBV12-3/TRBV12-4
length: 15
D: .
size: many

DNA: TGTGCCAGCAGAGGACAGGCGGACACTGAAGCTTTCTTT
CDR3: CASRGQADTEAFF
J: TRBJ1-1
V: TRBV7-9
length: 13
D: TRBD1
size: .

DNA: TGTGCCAGCTCACCCCAGGGGGCTCGGACGGGAGAGACCCAGTACTTC
CDR3: CASSPQGARTGETQYF
J: TRBJ2-5
V: TRBV18
length: 16
D: TRBD1
size: .

DNA: TGTGCCAGCAGCCAGACCCTCGTTGGGACTAGCCATTACTTC
CDR3: CASSQTLVGTSHYF
J: TRBJ2-5
V: TRBV6-2/TRBV6-3
length: 14
D: TRBD2
size: few

DNA: TGTGCCAGCAGTTTATCGGAGGTTTACGAGCAGTACTTC
CDR3: CASSLSEVYEQYF
J: TRBJ2-7
V: TRBV27
length: 13
D: .
size: .

DNA: TGTGCCAGCAGCACGACGATCAGCGCCCAGTTCTTC
CDR3: CASSTTISAQFF
J: TRBJ2-1
V: TRBV5-6
length: 12
D: .
size: many

DNA: TGCAGTGCTAGAGAGTTGGGGCGGAGCACAGATACGCAGTATTTT
CDR3: CSARELGRSTDTQYF
J: TRBJ2-3
V: TRBV20-1
length: 15
D: .
size: few

DNA: TGTGCCAGCAGCCCCCCCCGCGGTAGGGCTGCCTACGAGCAGTACTTC
CDR3: CASSPPRGRAAYEQYF
J: TRBJ2-7
V: TRBV7-9
length: 16
D: .
size: .

DNA: TGTGCCAGCACCCTAGCGGGAGCAGAGACCCAGTACTTC
CDR3: CASTLAGAETQYF
J: TRBJ2-5
V: TRBV12-3/TRBV12-4
length: 13
D: TRBD2
size: many

DNA: TGTGCCAGCAGCTGGGACAGGGAGAACGAGCAGTACTTC
CDR3: CASSWDRENEQYF
J: TRBJ2-7
V: TRBV5-6
length: 13
D: TRBD1
size: many

DNA: TGCAGTGCCGCAACTAGCGGGAGGCCGACCCAGTACTTC
CDR3: CSAATSGRPTQYF
J: TRBJ2-5
V: TRBV20-1
length: 13
D: TRBD2
size: few

DNA: TGCAGTGCTAGCAAAACCTTGGGAGCAGGGGAAGACATTCAGTACTTC
CDR3: CSASKTLGAGEDIQYF
J: TRBJ2-4
V: TRBV20-1
length: 16
D: .
size: many

DNA: TGTGCCACCAGCAGAGATTGGAGACAGTACACTGAAGCTTTCTTT
CDR3: CATSRDWRQYTEAFF
J: TRBJ1-1
V: TRBV15
length: 15
D: .
size: .

DNA: TGTGCCAGCAGCTTGGTTCTGGGACTAGACCGCGGAGAGACCCAGTACTTC
CDR3: CASSLVLGLDRGETQYF
J: TRBJ2-5
V: TRBV5-6
length: 17
D: TRBD2
size: .

DNA: TGTGCCAGCAGTCCCCTCCTCGTGGAGTATAGCAATCAGCCCCAGCATTTT
CDR3: CASSPLLVEYSNQPQHF
J: TRBJ1-5
V: TRBV28
length: 17
D: .
size: .

DNA: TGCGCCAGCAGACCGGGACAGCCAACTTACGAGCAGTACTTC
CDR3: CASRPGQPTYEQYF
J: TRBJ2-7
V: TRBV5-1
length: 14
D: TRBD1
size: few

DNA: TGTGCCTGGAGTGTGGACTCTGAGCAGTTCTTC
CDR3: CAWSVDSEQFF
J: TRBJ2-1
V: TRBV30
length: 11
D: .
size: .

DNA: TGTGCCAGCAGATCGACTAGCGGGAGGTACGAGCAGTACTTC
CDR3: CASRSTSGRYEQYF
J: TRBJ2-7
V: TRBV2
length: 14
D: TRBD2
size: few

DNA: TGTGCCAGCATCGTAGATTCCGTAGCTGATTCCTACGAGCAGTACTTC
CDR3: CASIVDSVADSYEQYF
J: TRBJ2-7
V: TRBV2
length: 16
D: .
size: few

DNA: TGCAGCGTCCCTTTCGGTGGGCAGTTCTTC
CDR3: CSVPFGGQFF
J: TRBJ2-1
V: TRBV29-1
length: 10
D: .
size: .

DNA: TGCAGTGCCAGATCCCTAGCGGGGATCTCCTACGAGCAGTACTTC
CDR3: CSARSLAGISYEQYF
J: TRBJ2-7
V: TRBV20-1
length: 15
D: TRBD2
size: few

DNA: TGTGCCAGCAGCTTATTAGACAGAACGATGAACACTGAAGCTTTCTTT
CDR3: CASSLLDRTMNTEAFF
J: TRBJ1-1
V: TRBV5-5
length: 16
D: .
size: many

DNA: TGTGCCAGCAGTTATCTGCGGGGTTACGAGCAGTACTTC
CDR3: CASSYLRGYEQYF
J: TRBJ2-7
V: TRBV6-2/TRBV6-3
length: 13
D: .
size: few

DNA: TGTGCCAGCAGCTCCGGACTAGCGGGAGTGCTTGGAATATACAATGAGCAGTTCTTC
CDR3: CASSSGLAGVLGIYNEQFF
J: TRBJ2-1
V: TRBV11-2
length: 19
D: TRBD2
size: .

DNA: TGTGCCAGCAGCTTACCTAGCGGGAGCCTCGGCAGTGAGCAGTTCTTC
CDR3: CASSLPSGSLGSEQFF
J: TRBJ2-1
V: TRBV7-9
length: 16
D: TRBD2
size: few

DNA: TGCAGTGCCCTGACAGCCTCCTACAATGAGCAGTTCTTC
CDR3: CSALTASYNEQFF
J: TRBJ2-1
V: TRBV20-1
length: 13
D: .
size: few

DNA: TGTGCCATCAGTGACATAGCGGGAGCGGCCCCCGATACGCAGTATTTT
CDR3: CAISDIAGAAPDTQYF
J: TRBJ2-3
V: TRBV10-3
length: 16
D: TRBD2
size: .

DNA: TGTGCCAGCAGTTTGCGCACTCCTAGCACAGATACGCAGTATTTT
CDR3: CASSLRTPSTDTQYF
J: TRBJ2-3
V: TRBV27
length: 15
D: .
size: few

DNA: TGTGCCAGCAGCGGTGGGGTCGTTAAAGACTATGGCTACACCTTC
CDR3: CASSGGVVKDYGYTF
J: TRBJ1-2
V: TRBV9
length: 15
D: .
size: many

DNA: TGTGCCAGCTCACCACGCTCCCCCACTGATGCGCGTTTCTACAATGAGCAGTTCTTC
CDR3: CASSPRSPTDARFYNEQFF
J: TRBJ2-1
V: TRBV18
length: 19
D: .
size: few

DNA: TGTGCCACCAGTGATTTGCCCCGGGCCGGCCAAGAGACCCAGTACTTC
CDR3: CATSDLPRAGQETQYF
J: TRBJ2-5
V: TRBV24-1
length: 16
D: .
size: many

DNA: TGTGCCAGCAGCCGGGCGGACAGCGGGAGATACAATGAGCAGTTCTTC
CDR3: CASSRADSGRYNEQFF
J: TRBJ2-1
V: TRBV3-1
length: 16
D: TRBD2
size: .

DNA: TGTGCCAGCAGCCCCCCGGGGGCGGGCAATCAGCCCCAGCATTTT
CDR3: CASSPPGAGNQPQHF
J: TRBJ1-5
V: TRBV27
length: 15
D: .
size: many

DNA: TGTGCCAGCAGCTTGGCCGGGGGAGATCAGCAGTACTTC
CDR3: CASSLAGGDQQYF
J: TRBJ2-7
V: TRBV5-4
length: 13
D: .
size: .

DNA: TGCAGTGCTGGGCGGAGGTCCTACAATGAGCAGTTCTTC
CDR3: CSAGRRSYNEQFF
J: TRBJ2-1
V: TRBV20-1
length: 13
D: .
size: few

DNA: TGCAGCGTTGACCGTCGGGACAGGGGTTACGAGCAGTACTTC
CDR3: CSVDRRDRGYEQYF
J: TRBJ2-7
V: TRBV29-1
length: 14
D: TRBD1
size: many

DNA: TGTGCCAGCAGAGACGAAAGGGGGCTTAGGACTGAAGCTTTCTTT
CDR3: CASRDERGLRTEAFF
J: TRBJ1-1
V: TRBV6-1
length: 15
D: TRBD1
size: many

DNA: TGTGCCAGCAGTTTGGGGCCAGCGTTTACCGGGGAGCTGTTTTTT
CDR3: CASSLGPAFTGELFF
J: TRBJ2-2
V: TRBV12-3/TRBV12-4
length: 15
D: .
size: many

DNA: TGCAGTGCTAGAGATCGGCAGGGGACAGATACGCAGTATTTT
CDR3: CSARDRQGTDTQYF
J: TRBJ2-3
V: TRBV20-1
length: 14
D: .
size: .

DNA: TGCAGCGTCAACCGGGCCCAGCTAGGGGAGCAGTACTTC
CDR3: CSVNRAQLGEQYF
J: TRBJ2-7
V: TRBV29-1
length: 13
D: .
size: .